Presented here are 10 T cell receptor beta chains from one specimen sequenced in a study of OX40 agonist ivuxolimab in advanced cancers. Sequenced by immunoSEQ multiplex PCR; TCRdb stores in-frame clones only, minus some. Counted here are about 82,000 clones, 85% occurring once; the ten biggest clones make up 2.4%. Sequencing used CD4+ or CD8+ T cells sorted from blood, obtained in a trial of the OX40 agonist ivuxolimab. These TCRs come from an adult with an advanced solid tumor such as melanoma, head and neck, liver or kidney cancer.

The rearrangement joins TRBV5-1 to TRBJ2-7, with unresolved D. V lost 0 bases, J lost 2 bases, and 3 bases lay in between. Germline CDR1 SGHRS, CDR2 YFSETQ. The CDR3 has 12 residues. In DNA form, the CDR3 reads TGCGCCAGCAGCTTGGAACCCTACGAGCAGTACTTC. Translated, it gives CASSLEPYEQYF.

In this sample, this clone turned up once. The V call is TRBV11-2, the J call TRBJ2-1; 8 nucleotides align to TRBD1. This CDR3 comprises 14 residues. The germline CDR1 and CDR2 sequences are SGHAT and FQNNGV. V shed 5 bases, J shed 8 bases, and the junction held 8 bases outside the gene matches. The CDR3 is CASSLDRGIDEQFF. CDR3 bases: TGTGCCAGCAGCCTCGACAGGGGCATAGATGAGCAGTTCTTC. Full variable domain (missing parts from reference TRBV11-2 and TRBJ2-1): EAGVAQSPRYKIIEKRQSVAFWCNPISGHATLYWYQQILGQGPKLLIQFQNNGVVDDSQLPKDRFSAERLKGVDSTLKIQPAKLEDSAVYLCASSLDRGIDEQFFGPGTRLTVL.

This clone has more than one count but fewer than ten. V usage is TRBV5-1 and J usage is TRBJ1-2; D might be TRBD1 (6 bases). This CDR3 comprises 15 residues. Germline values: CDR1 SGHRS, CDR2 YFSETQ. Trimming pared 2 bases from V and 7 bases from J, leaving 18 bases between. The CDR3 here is CASSLRGGGASGYTF. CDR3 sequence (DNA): TGCGCCAGCAGCTTAAGAGGTGGGGGCGCTTCTGGCTACACCTTC.

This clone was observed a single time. Written as DNA, the CDR3 is TGTGCCAGCAGTTTGATCCCGGATCCACGCATTCCCCAGCATTTT. It translates to CASSLIPDPRIPQHF. V and J are TRBV28 and TRBJ1-5; no firm D call. V lost 3 bases and J lost 10, with 19 bases in between. This CDR3 region has 15 residues. CDR1 is MDHEN and CDR2 is SYDVKM in the germline V gene.

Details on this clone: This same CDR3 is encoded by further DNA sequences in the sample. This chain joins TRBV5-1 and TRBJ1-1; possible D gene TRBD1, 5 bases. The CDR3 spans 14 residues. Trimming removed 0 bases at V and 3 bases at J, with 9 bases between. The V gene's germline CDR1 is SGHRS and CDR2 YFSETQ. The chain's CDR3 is CASSLDGAHTEAFF. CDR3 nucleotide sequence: TGCGCCAGCAGCTTGGACGGGGCGCACACTGAAGCTTTCTTT.

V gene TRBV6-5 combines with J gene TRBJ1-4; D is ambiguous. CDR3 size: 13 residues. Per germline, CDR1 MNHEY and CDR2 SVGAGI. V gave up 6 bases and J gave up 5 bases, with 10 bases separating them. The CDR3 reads CASRLVGNEKLFF. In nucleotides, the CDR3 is TGTGCCAGCAGATTGGTAGGGAATGAAAAACTGTTTTTT.

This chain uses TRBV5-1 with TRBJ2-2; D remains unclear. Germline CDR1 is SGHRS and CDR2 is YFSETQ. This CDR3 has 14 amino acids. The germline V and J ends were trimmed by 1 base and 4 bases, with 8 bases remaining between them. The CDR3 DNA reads TGCGCCAGCAGCTTGTCCAGAGGCACCGGGGAGCTGTTTTTT. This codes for CASSLSRGTGELFF.

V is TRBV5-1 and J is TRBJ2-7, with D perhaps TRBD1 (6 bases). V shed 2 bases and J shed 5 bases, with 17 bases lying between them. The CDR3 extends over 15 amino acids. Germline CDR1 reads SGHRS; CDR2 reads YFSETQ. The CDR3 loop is CASSFISGDGDEQYF. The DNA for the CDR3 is TGCGCCAGCAGCTTTATCTCAGGGGATGGGGACGAGCAGTACTTC.

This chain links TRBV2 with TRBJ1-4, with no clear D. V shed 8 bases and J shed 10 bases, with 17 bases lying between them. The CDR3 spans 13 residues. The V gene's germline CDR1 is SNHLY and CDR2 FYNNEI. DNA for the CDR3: TGTGCCAGCTCGGCAGACCCACTCCTAAAACTGTTTTTT. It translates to CASSADPLLKLFF. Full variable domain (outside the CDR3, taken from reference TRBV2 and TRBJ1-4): EPEVTQTPSHQVTQMGQEVILRCVPISNHLYFYWYRQILGQKVEFLVSFYNNEISEKSEIFDDQFSVERPDGSNFTLKIRSTKLEDSAMYFCASSADPLLKLFFGSGTQLSVL.

CDR3 DNA sequence: TGTGCCAGCAGCTTAGGCCTGAGGGGGAACATTCAGTACTTC. This gives the protein CASSLGLRGNIQYF. The chain employs TRBV13 and TRBJ2-4; D is perhaps TRBD1 (6 bases). V dropped 0 bases and J dropped 7 bases, with 10 bases sitting between them. The CDR3 spans 14 residues. CDR1 and CDR2 from the germline V gene are PRHDT and FYEKMQ (reference sequence).